Reported below is one TCR beta chain. What it binds is not known. With 5 bases removed from V and 5 bases from J, the gap between germline ends came to 16 bases. The CDR3 runs to 15 residues. Germline lookup yields CDR1 SGDLS and CDR2 YYNGEE. This entry is derived from a study of cytomegalovirus exposure and HLA in healthy donors. Study-level points and caveats: Common viral pathogens seemed, in a later analysis, to connect with several of the most significant clusters.

60 Vbeta and 13 Jbeta primers were used in PCR. The method was immunoSEQ multiplex PCR; TCRdb's version includes in-frame clones alone and lacks a portion of them. In total, the table holds around 150,000 clones. The rearrangement links TRBV9 to TRBJ2-2; D is possibly TRBD1 (5 bases). The TCR comes from a woman in her fifties or sixties in good health and CMV-seronegative. Sequences were obtained from PBMCs. CDR3 protein: CASSPRGQGTGELFF. The CDR3 DNA reads as TGTGCCAGCAGTCCAAGAGGTCAGGGAACCGGGGAGCTGTTTTTT.